This T cell receptor beta chain was captured by sequencing in a study of blood T cell repertoires in COVID-19. Study overall: COVID-19 samples collected from the United States, Italy and Spain covered acute and convalescent phases. T cells, B-cell-depleted T cells, or PBMCs provided the cDNA or gDNA that served as material.

Per the original data handling: Amplified reference gene primers provided the basis for estimating nucleated cell counts. Produced via immunoSEQ multiplex PCR; TCRdb's table is partial and in-frame only. V and J calls and clone size are those listed in that table; D and trimming were worked out from the DNA. This sample has some 170,000 clones, with 85% to 90% found just once. Those enrolled in Seattle joined during active infection and were followed longitudinally afterward. Trimming removed 1 base at V and 8 bases at J, with 14 bases between. This CDR3 has 15 amino acids. Germline CDR1 LNHDA, CDR2 SQIVND (reference sequence).

The chain uses TRBV19 and TRBJ2-2; D is perhaps TRBD1 (5 bases). The sequencing input was peripheral blood. The origin of this receptor is a woman in her sixties or seventies with COVID-19, enrolled during active disease. The CDR3 loop reads CASSIVGGATGELFF. DNA for the CDR3: TGTGCCAGTAGTATAGTGGGTGGGGCAACGGGGGAGCTGTTTTTT.